Each of the 18 T cell receptor beta chains below was sequenced from the same sample in a study of neoadjuvant anti-PD-1 for oral cavity cancer. Assay: immunoSEQ multiplex PCR; the TCRdb copy retains only in-frame clones and omits some. The sample contains tens of thousands of clones, more than 60% of which appear only once. This specimen was PBMCs, taken before nivolumab (anti-PD-1) treatment. The receptors were gathered from a person aged 35 to 85 with oral cavity squamous cell carcinoma.

This clone appeared a single time. The V gene is TRBV6-1, the J gene TRBJ1-3; D not certain. The CDR3 loop spans 13 amino acids. Germline CDR1 is MNHNS and CDR2 is SASEGT. Trimming pared 2 bases from V and 3 bases from J, leaving 5 bases between. For the CDR3, the DNA is TGTGCCAGCAGTGAACCGGTTGGAAACACCATATATTTT. Amino acid sequence: CASSEPVGNTIYF.

The CDR3 coding sequence is TGCAGTGCTGGTGTGGGCGGGAAGCAGTATTTT. Its translation: CSAGVGGKQYF. The rearrangement uses TRBV20-1 and TRBJ2-3; a weak D match, TRBD2 (6 bases). The V gene lost 5 bases and the J gene lost 11 bases, with 14 bases spanning the gap. Looked up from germline, CDR1 is DFQATT and CDR2 is SNEGSKA (reference sequence). The CDR3 extends over 11 amino acids.

The chain employs TRBV30 and TRBJ1-5, with D unclear. V lost 0 bases and J 6 bases, leaving 6 bases between the germline ends. The length of the CDR3 is 12 residues. The germline gives CDR1 GTSNPN, CDR2 SVGIG (reference sequence). CDR3 sequence (DNA): TGTGCCTGGAGTGTAGTGGGTCAGCCCCAGCATTTT. Translation gives CAWSVVGQPQHF.

This clone has more than one count but fewer than ten. The V and J genes are TRBV30 and TRBJ2-1; 8 bases line up with TRBD2. CDR3 length equals 15 residues. V was clipped by 1 base and J by 2 bases; unmatched bases: 4. Germline CDR1 is GTSNPN and CDR2 is SVGIG (reference sequence). CDR3 sequence (DNA): TGTGCCTGGAGTGAATTAGCGGGGACCTACAATGAGCAGTTCTTC. Its protein is CAWSELAGTYNEQFF.

The V call is TRBV28, the J call TRBJ1-1; possibly TRBD1 for D (5 bases). V dropped 5 bases and J dropped 3 bases, with 10 bases sitting between them. Germline V gene lookup returns CDR1 MDHEN and CDR2 SYDVKM. This CDR3 is built from 13 residues. The CDR3 here is CASSPSGYTEAFF. In DNA form, the CDR3 reads TGTGCCAGCAGTCCCTCAGGGTACACTGAAGCTTTCTTT.

V is TRBV11-2 and J is TRBJ2-3; 9 nucleotides match TRBD1. This CDR3 is 16 amino acids long. Germline V gives CDR1 SGHAT, CDR2 FQNNGV. V was pared by 5 bases and J by 4 bases, with 10 bases of the junction left unmatched. The CDR3 DNA is TGTGCCAGCAGCCAACAACCCGGGACAGGGTCAGATACGCAGTATTTT. It is translated as CASSQQPGTGSDTQYF.

This clone was found once. This chain links TRBV15 with TRBJ2-5; D could derive from TRBD1 or TRBD2 (5 bases each). The CDR3 is 16 amino acids. The V gene lost 0 bases and the J gene lost 9 bases, with 20 bases spanning the gap. Germline CDR1 reads LNHNV; CDR2 reads YYDKDF (reference sequence). The CDR3 bases are TGTGCCACCAGCAGAGATGGGACCCCCGGAGCCGGGGCCCAGTACTTC. Amino acid sequence: CATSRDGTPGAGAQYF.

The CDR3: CASSYRLADLQETQYF. As DNA, the CDR3 is TGTGCCAGCAGTTACAGATTAGCGGATCTCCAAGAGACCCAGTACTTC. V gene TRBV6-6 combines with J gene TRBJ2-5; D is perhaps TRBD2 (6 bases). Germline CDR1 and CDR2: MNHNY and SVGAGI (reference sequence). CDR3 length: 16 residues. Trimming left V 2 bases short and J 1 base short, with 14 bases between.

The chain employs TRBV10-2 and TRBJ1-2; no clear D. The germline CDR1 and CDR2 sequences are WSHSY and SAAADI. V was trimmed by 4 bases and J by 4 bases, leaving 13 bases between them. The CDR3 is made up of 14 amino acids. The CDR3 loop reads CASSADKSGYGYTF. CDR3 sequence (DNA): TGCGCCAGCAGTGCGGATAAATCAGGCTATGGCTACACCTTC.

V usage is TRBV5-6 and J usage is TRBJ1-2; TRBD1 is a possible D gene (6 bases). The germline CDR1 and CDR2 sequences are SGHDT and YYEEEE. This CDR3 has 15 residues. V was shortened by 5 bases and J by 0 bases, with 14 bases between the two germline ends. The CDR3 nucleotides are TGTGCCAGCAGAATAGAGGGGGTAGCTAACTATGGCTACACCTTC. Its translation: CASRIEGVANYGYTF. Combining the CDR3 with reference TRBV5-6 and TRBJ1-2 gives the whole variable domain DAGVTQSPTHLIKTRGQQVTLRCSPKSGHDTVSWYQQALGQGPQFIFQYYEEEERQRGNFPDRFSGHQFPNYSSELNVNALLLGDSALYLCASRIEGVANYGYTFGSGTRLTVV.

The chain recombines TRBV19 with TRBJ2-1; TRBD1 might be the D (6 bases). This CDR3 spans 16 amino acids. V lost 7 bases, J lost 0 bases, and 16 bases lay in between. Germline V gene lookup returns CDR1 LNHDA and CDR2 SQIVND (reference sequence). CDR3 residues: CASKDSPFGSYNEQFF. CDR3 bases: TGTGCCAGTAAGGACAGTCCATTTGGCTCCTACAATGAGCAGTTCTTC.

The J gene is TRBJ2-7, the V gene TRBV19; 11 nucleotides agree with TRBD1. The J segment lost 7 bases and the V segment lost 5 bases, leaving 10 bases of the junction unmatched. The CDR3 consists of 15 residues. Per germline, CDR1 LNHDA and CDR2 SQIVND (reference sequence). The CDR3 DNA follows: TGTGCCAGTAGTTTCCTAGGACAGGGGGCGGGGGAGCAGTACTTC. This sequence encodes CASSFLGQGAGEQYF.

The rearrangement links TRBV14 to TRBJ2-7, with TRBD1 matching over 7 bases. V was clipped by 1 base and J by 0 bases; unmatched bases: 0. Germline CDR1 reads SGHDN; CDR2 reads FVKESK. The CDR3 is made up of 14 amino acids. CDR3: CASSQGTGSYEQYF. The CDR3 DNA is TGTGCCAGCAGCCAAGGGACAGGCTCCTACGAGCAGTACTTC.

This clone was seen a few times. This chain links TRBV28 with TRBJ2-7; 7 bases line up with TRBD2. There are 13 residues in the CDR3. Germline V lookup: CDR1 MDHEN, CDR2 SYDVKM. V lost 7 bases and J lost 0; bases outside the gene matches: 3. The CDR3: CASTRLASYEQYF. CDR3 sequence (DNA): TGTGCCAGCACCCGACTAGCCTCCTACGAGCAGTACTTC.

The V gene is TRBV6-1, the J gene TRBJ1-5, with D tentatively TRBD1 (5 bases). V lost 8 bases and J 7 bases, leaving 15 bases between the germline ends. The CDR3 runs 13 residues. CDR1 and CDR2 from the germline V gene are MNHNS and SASEGT. CDR3 loop: CASLEGRGQPQHF. The CDR3 nucleotides are TGTGCCAGCCTGGAGGGGAGAGGGCAGCCCCAGCATTTT.

The gene calls are TRBV7-2 and TRBJ2-7, with 7 positions matching TRBD1. The CDR3 spans 13 residues. The germline CDR1 and CDR2 sequences are SGHTA and FQGNSA. Losses at the gene ends were 4 bases for V and 7 bases for J; bases not matched to a gene: 7. DNA for the CDR3: TGTGCCAGCAGCTCTACGACAGGGCGGGAGCAGTACTTC. It translates to CASSSTTGREQYF.

The V call is TRBV11-2, the J call TRBJ1-3, with D unresolved. The CDR3 loop spans 17 amino acids. The germline V gene encodes CDR1 SGHAT and CDR2 FQNNGV. Between the trimmed V and J ends, which lost 1 base and 4 bases, there was a span of 17 bases. Here the CDR3 reads CASSLASTGIFGNTIYF. CDR3 DNA sequence: TGTGCCAGCAGCTTAGCCTCCACGGGAATTTTCGGAAACACCATATATTTT. Supplemented by reference TRBV11-2 and TRBJ1-3, the full variable domain reads EAGVAQSPRYKIIEKRQSVAFWCNPISGHATLYWYQQILGQGPKLLIQFQNNGVVDDSQLPKDRFSAERLKGVDSTLKIQPAKLEDSAVYLCASSLASTGIFGNTIYFGEGSWLTVV.

This chain uses TRBV7-2 with TRBJ2-3, with D hard to call. CDR1 and CDR2 from the germline V gene are SGHTA and FQGNSA. The germline V and J ends were trimmed by 5 bases and 4 bases, with 13 bases remaining between them. The CDR3 sequence is 14 residues long. The CDR3 sequence is CASSRSAASDTQYF. The CDR3 bases are TGTGCCAGCAGCCGCTCGGCAGCCTCAGATACGCAGTATTTT. Full variable domain (missing parts from reference TRBV7-2 and TRBJ2-3): GAGVSQSPSNKVTEKGKDVELRCDPISGHTALYWYRQSLGQGLEFLIYFQGNSAPDKSGLPSDRFSAERTGGSVSTLTIQRTQQEDSAVYLCASSRSAASDTQYFGPGTRLTVL.